These 8 T cell receptor beta chains were sequenced from one sample in a study of blood T cell repertoires in COVID-19. Method: immunoSEQ multiplex PCR; TCRdb's copy keeps in-frame clones and lacks some. The sample consists of some 220,000 clones, around 83% of them appearing once. Sequences were obtained from peripheral blood. All receptors derive from a man aged 50 to 59 who had recovered from COVID-19.

The sample holds one count of this clone. The CDR3 DNA reads TGTGCCAGCAGGGTGACAGGGGTGGTCAATCAGCCCCAGCATTTT. Amino acid sequence: CASRVTGVVNQPQHF. The genes are TRBV28 and TRBJ1-5, with 8 bases lining up with TRBD1. CDR1 and CDR2 from the germline V gene are MDHEN and SYDVKM. This CDR3 has 15 amino acids. J gave up 3 bases and V 6 bases, and 7 bases lay outside the gene matches.

CDR3 DNA sequence: TGTGCCAGTAACCCCAGGGGCGGTTTAGGCGGGGAGCTGTTTTTT. Protein product: CASNPRGGLGGELFF. This chain links TRBV19 with TRBJ2-2, with D maybe TRBD1 (6 bases). V gave up 7 bases and J gave up 7 bases, with 19 bases separating them. CDR3 length equals 15 residues. CDR1 is LNHDA, CDR2 SQIVND, per germline (reference sequence).

The V gene is TRBV6-4, the J gene TRBJ1-4; 8 nucleotides line up with TRBD1. Germline V gene data show CDR1 as MRHNA and CDR2 as SNTAGT. The CDR3 sequence is 17 residues long. The V and J ends lost 2 bases and 0 bases, in that order; junction bases with no gene match: 5. CDR3 coding DNA: TGTGCCAGCAGTGACGACGACAGGGGCGCAACTAATGAAAAACTGTTTTTT. It translates to CASSDDDRGATNEKLFF.

The V and J genes are TRBV27 and TRBJ2-7; 10 bases line up with TRBD1. Germline V gene lookup returns CDR1 MNHEY and CDR2 SMNVEV (reference sequence). V lost 2 bases to trimming and J lost 7 bases; unmatched junction nucleotides: 8. This CDR3 has 15 amino acids. CDR3 sequence: CASSLGLTGGWEQYF. CDR3 DNA: TGTGCCAGCAGTTTAGGTCTGACAGGGGGCTGGGAGCAGTACTTC.

The V and J genes are TRBV9 and TRBJ2-7; 7 nucleotides align to TRBD2. This CDR3 spans 15 amino acids. Trimming at V came to 2 bases and at J to 7 bases, leaving 12 bases not matched to a gene. Per the germline V gene, CDR1 is SGDLS and CDR2 is YYNGEE. The CDR3, as DNA: TGTGCCAGCAGCGTGGGAGCGGGACTTTCGGGGGAGCAGTACTTC. This gives the protein CASSVGAGLSGEQYF.

The chain links TRBV3-1 (or the pseudogene TRBV3-2) to TRBJ2-1; 8 bases line up with TRBD2. Germline CDR1 is LGHDT and CDR2 is YNNKEL (reference sequence). This CDR3 is built from 17 residues. J lost 4 bases, V lost 0 bases, and 8 bases had no gene match. For the CDR3, the DNA is TGTGCCAGCAGCCAAGATCGGGAGGGAGATTGGTACAATGAGCAGTTCTTC. This codes for CASSQDREGDWYNEQFF.

The chain carries TRBV5-1 and TRBJ2-1, with 9 positions matching TRBD2. This CDR3 spans 15 amino acids. With 4 bases clipped from V and 3 bases from J, the junction kept 5 bases outside the gene matches. CDR1 and CDR2 from the germline V gene are SGHRS and YFSETQ. The CDR3 DNA reads TGCGCCAGCAGCAATAGCGGGAGTAGCTACAATGAGCAGTTCTTC. It codes for CASSNSGSSYNEQFF.

J is TRBJ2-7 and V is TRBV7-2; 8 bases match TRBD1. The trim removed 0 bases at V and 4 bases at J, leaving 5 bases unmatched. The CDR3 spans 15 residues. Germline CDR1 SGHTA, CDR2 FQGNSA. CDR3 region: CASSLAQDRGYEQYF. As DNA, the CDR3 is TGTGCCAGCAGCTTAGCCCAAGACAGGGGATACGAGCAGTACTTC.